These T cell receptor beta chains were read from a single sample in a study of T cell repertoires in aging, cancer and after chemotherapy. Each CDR3 protein gets one entry after TCRdb re-called the multiplex PCR reads with MiXCR. This sample has approximately 6,300 distinct CDR3 sequences, with less than 35% found just once. Sequences were obtained from blood. Source of these receptors: a human donor with a blood cancer. Both conserved end residues are part of each CDR3. D genes are given only for firm matches. Only part of the rows carry a size: once, few, many, or a class if the clone is expanded.

CDR3 protein: CASGGGDRWEKLFF
CDR3 DNA: TGTGCCAGCGGGGGTGGAGACCGTTGGGAAAAACTGTTTTTT
D gene: .
V gene: TRBV5-6
clone size: .
J gene: TRBJ1-4

CDR3 protein: CASSQGSTQYF
CDR3 DNA: TGTGCCAGCAGCCAAGGTAGTACGCAGTATTTT
D gene: .
V gene: TRBV6-6
clone size: medium-sized
J gene: TRBJ2-3

CDR3 protein: CASSTPGRYEQYF
CDR3 DNA: TGTGCCAGCAGCACGCCAGGCCGCTACGAGCAGTACTTC
D gene: .
V gene: TRBV5-6
clone size: medium-sized
J gene: TRBJ2-7

CDR3 protein: CASSFAMDGYTF
CDR3 DNA: TGTGCCAGCAGCTTTGCAATGGACGGCTACACCTTC
D gene: .
V gene: TRBV7-9
clone size: .
J gene: TRBJ1-2

CDR3 protein: CSVVGEGETQYF
CDR3 DNA: TGCAGCGTTGTAGGCGAGGGCGAGACCCAGTACTTC
D gene: .
V gene: TRBV29-1
clone size: medium-sized
J gene: TRBJ2-5

CDR3 protein: CASSLGYHNEQFF
CDR3 DNA: TGTGCCAGCAGCTTAGGGTACCACAATGAGCAGTTCTTC
D gene: .
V gene: TRBV11-1
clone size: medium-sized
J gene: TRBJ2-1

CDR3 protein: CASKDRAGSPLHF
CDR3 DNA: TGTGCCAGCAAGGACAGGGCGGGTTCACCCCTCCACTTT
D gene: TRBD1
V gene: TRBV6-5
clone size: medium-sized
J gene: TRBJ1-6

CDR3 protein: CASTPTGRNYGYTF
CDR3 DNA: TGTGCCAGTACCCCGACAGGGAGGAACTATGGCTACACCTTC
D gene: TRBD1
V gene: TRBV19
clone size: .
J gene: TRBJ1-2

CDR3 protein: CASSYSRGTEAFF
CDR3 DNA: TGTGCCAGCAGTTACTCCAGGGGCACTGAAGCTTTCTTT
D gene: .
V gene: TRBV6-5
clone size: few
J gene: TRBJ1-1

CDR3 protein: CATSDFWGVGGTDTQYF
CDR3 DNA: TGTGCCACCAGTGATTTTTGGGGAGTTGGGGGCACAGATACGCAGTATTTT
D gene: .
V gene: TRBV24-1
clone size: medium-sized
J gene: TRBJ2-3

CDR3 protein: CASSYLGGQADTQYF
CDR3 DNA: TGTGCCAGCAGTTACTTAGGGGGGCAGGCAGATACGCAGTATTTT
D gene: .
V gene: TRBV6-5
clone size: .
J gene: TRBJ2-3

CDR3 protein: CASSPARAYEQYF
CDR3 DNA: TGTGCCAGCAGCCCCGCGCGGGCTTACGAGCAGTACTTC
D gene: .
V gene: TRBV5-5
clone size: .
J gene: TRBJ2-7

CDR3 protein: CSVIGGIGYGYTF
CDR3 DNA: TGCAGCGTTATTGGGGGGATCGGCTATGGCTACACCTTC
D gene: .
V gene: TRBV29-1
clone size: medium-sized
J gene: TRBJ1-2

CDR3 protein: CASSPGLAGGSFNEQFF
CDR3 DNA: TGTGCCAGCAGCCCGGGACTAGCGGGGGGGTCTTTCAATGAGCAGTTCTTC
D gene: TRBD2
V gene: TRBV5-4
clone size: .
J gene: TRBJ2-1

CDR3 protein: CASSDPIRGQTGELFF
CDR3 DNA: TGTGCCAGCAGCGATCCTATAAGGGGGCAAACCGGGGAGCTGTTTTTT
D gene: TRBD1
V gene: TRBV12-3/TRBV12-4
clone size: .
J gene: TRBJ2-2

CDR3 protein: CASSVMETNTEAFF
CDR3 DNA: TGTGCCAGCAGTGTGATGGAGACGAACACTGAAGCTTTCTTT
D gene: .
V gene: TRBV6-1
clone size: few
J gene: TRBJ1-1

CDR3 protein: CASSLGWIGTEAFF
CDR3 DNA: TGTGCCAGCAGCTTAGGATGGATCGGCACTGAAGCTTTCTTT
D gene: .
V gene: TRBV7-2
clone size: .
J gene: TRBJ1-1

CDR3 protein: CASSSDRWSPLHF
CDR3 DNA: TGTGCCAGCAGCTCCGACAGGTGGTCACCCCTCCACTTT
D gene: .
V gene: TRBV5-6
clone size: medium-sized
J gene: TRBJ1-6

CDR3 protein: CASSEVNTGELFF
CDR3 DNA: TGTGCCAGCAGTGAAGTCAACACCGGGGAGCTGTTTTTT
D gene: .
V gene: TRBV6-1
clone size: .
J gene: TRBJ2-2

CDR3 protein: CASSLGRGGIQYF
CDR3 DNA: TGTGCCAGCAGTTTAGGCCGGGGCGGCATTCAGTACTTC
D gene: .
V gene: TRBV27
clone size: few
J gene: TRBJ2-4

CDR3 protein: CASGPVDQPQHF
CDR3 DNA: TGTGCCAGTGGACCAGTTGATCAGCCCCAGCATTTT
D gene: .
V gene: TRBV6-6
clone size: few
J gene: TRBJ1-5

CDR3 protein: CSASGDGPLWGYGYTF
CDR3 DNA: TGCAGTGCTAGCGGGGACGGGCCCTTGTGGGGCTATGGCTACACCTTC
D gene: .
V gene: TRBV20-1
clone size: once
J gene: TRBJ1-2

CDR3 protein: CASSPTPRSWRESNEQFF
CDR3 DNA: TGTGCCAGCAGCCCTACCCCCCGGTCCTGGCGGGAATCGAATGAGCAGTTCTTC
D gene: .
V gene: TRBV11-3
clone size: .
J gene: TRBJ2-1

CDR3 protein: CASSHIGEESGYTF
CDR3 DNA: TGTGCCAGCAGCCACATTGGGGAGGAAAGTGGCTACACCTTC
D gene: .
V gene: TRBV14
clone size: .
J gene: TRBJ1-2

CDR3 protein: CASSLLTWTVNTGELFF
CDR3 DNA: TGTGCCAGCAGCCTCCTTACTTGGACGGTGAACACCGGGGAGCTGTTTTTT
D gene: .
V gene: TRBV6-1
clone size: .
J gene: TRBJ2-2

CDR3 protein: CSVTVTGAAGYGYTF
CDR3 DNA: TGCAGCGTGACAGTGACAGGGGCGGCTGGGTATGGCTACACCTTC
D gene: TRBD1
V gene: TRBV29-1
clone size: medium-sized
J gene: TRBJ1-2

CDR3 protein: CATSDFSNTGELFF
CDR3 DNA: TGTGCCACCAGTGATTTCAGTAACACCGGGGAGCTGTTTTTT
D gene: .
V gene: TRBV24-1
clone size: .
J gene: TRBJ2-2

CDR3 protein: CASSRRTGVNYGYTF
CDR3 DNA: TGTGCCAGCAGCCGAAGGACAGGGGTGAACTATGGCTACACCTTC
D gene: TRBD1
V gene: TRBV12-3/TRBV12-4
clone size: .
J gene: TRBJ1-2

CDR3 protein: CAISEYLTSGNGELFF
CDR3 DNA: TGTGCCATCAGTGAGTATTTGACTAGCGGCAACGGGGAGCTGTTTTTT
D gene: TRBD2
V gene: TRBV10-3
clone size: .
J gene: TRBJ2-2

CDR3 protein: CASSLWAGNHEQYF
CDR3 DNA: TGTGCCAGCAGTTTATGGGCCGGAAACCACGAGCAGTACTTC
D gene: .
V gene: TRBV27
clone size: few
J gene: TRBJ2-7

CDR3 protein: CASSYRMNTEAFF
CDR3 DNA: TGTGCCAGCAGTTACCGCATGAACACTGAAGCTTTCTTT
D gene: .
V gene: TRBV6-2/TRBV6-3
clone size: .
J gene: TRBJ1-1

CDR3 protein: CASSVGGNQPQHF
CDR3 DNA: TGTGCCAGTAGTGTGGGGGGCAATCAGCCCCAGCATTTT
D gene: .
V gene: TRBV19
clone size: .
J gene: TRBJ1-5